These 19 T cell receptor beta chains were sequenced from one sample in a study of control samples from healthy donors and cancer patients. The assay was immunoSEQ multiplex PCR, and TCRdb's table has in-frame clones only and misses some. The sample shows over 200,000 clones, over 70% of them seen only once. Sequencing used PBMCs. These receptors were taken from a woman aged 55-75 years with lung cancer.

As DNA, the CDR3 is TGTGCCAGCAGCTCAAAAAGACTAGCGGGAGCGAACATTCAGTACTTC. Protein: CASSSKRLAGANIQYF. The V gene is TRBV13, the J gene TRBJ2-4; 12 nucleotides match TRBD2. This CDR3 has 16 residues. V trimming: 4 bases; J trimming: 7 bases; junction bases outside the gene matches: 8. Looked up from germline, CDR1 is PRHDT and CDR2 is FYEKMQ (reference sequence).

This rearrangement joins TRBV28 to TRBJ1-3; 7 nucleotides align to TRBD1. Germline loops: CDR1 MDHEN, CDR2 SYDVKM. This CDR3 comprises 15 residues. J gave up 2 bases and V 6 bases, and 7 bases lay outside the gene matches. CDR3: CASSSMTGPGNTIYF. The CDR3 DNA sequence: TGTGCCAGCAGCTCTATGACAGGGCCTGGAAACACCATATATTTT.

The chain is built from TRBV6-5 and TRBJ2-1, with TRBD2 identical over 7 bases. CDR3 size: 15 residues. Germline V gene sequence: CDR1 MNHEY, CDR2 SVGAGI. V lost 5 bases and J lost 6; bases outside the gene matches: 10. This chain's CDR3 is CASSLQVGGFNEQFF. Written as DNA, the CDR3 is TGTGCCAGCAGTCTACAAGTGGGGGGGTTCAATGAGCAGTTCTTC.

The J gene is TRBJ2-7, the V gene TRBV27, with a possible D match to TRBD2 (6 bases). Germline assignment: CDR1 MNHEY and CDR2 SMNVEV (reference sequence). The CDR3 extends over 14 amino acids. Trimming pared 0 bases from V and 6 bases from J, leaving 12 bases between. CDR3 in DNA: TGTGCCAGCAGTTTATCGGGGACGGAGGGCGAGCAGTACTTC. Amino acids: CASSLSGTEGEQYF.

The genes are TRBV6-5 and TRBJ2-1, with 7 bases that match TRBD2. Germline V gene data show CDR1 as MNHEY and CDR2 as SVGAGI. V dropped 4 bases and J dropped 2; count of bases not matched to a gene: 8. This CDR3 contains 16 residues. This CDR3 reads CASSSSGREAYNEQFF. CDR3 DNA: TGTGCCAGCAGTTCTAGCGGTCGCGAAGCCTACAATGAGCAGTTCTTC.

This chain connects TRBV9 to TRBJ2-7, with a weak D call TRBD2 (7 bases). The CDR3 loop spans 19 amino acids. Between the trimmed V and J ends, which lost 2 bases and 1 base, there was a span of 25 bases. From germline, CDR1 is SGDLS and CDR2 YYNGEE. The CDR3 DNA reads TGTGCCAGCAGCGTGGGGAACCCCCTCACGCGGGGGCCTTCCTACGAGCAGTACTTC. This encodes CASSVGNPLTRGPSYEQYF.

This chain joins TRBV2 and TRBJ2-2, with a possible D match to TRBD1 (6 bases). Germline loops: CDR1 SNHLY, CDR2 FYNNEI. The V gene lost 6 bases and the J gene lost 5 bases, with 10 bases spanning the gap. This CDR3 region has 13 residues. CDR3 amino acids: CASRGARTGELFF. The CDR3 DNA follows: TGTGCCAGCAGGGGGGCGAGGACCGGGGAGCTGTTTTTT.

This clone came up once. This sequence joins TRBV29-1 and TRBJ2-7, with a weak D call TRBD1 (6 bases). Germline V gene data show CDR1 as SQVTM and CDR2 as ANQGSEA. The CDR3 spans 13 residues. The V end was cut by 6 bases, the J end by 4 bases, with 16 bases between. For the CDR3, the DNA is TGCAGCGTGGAGACAGGACACACTTACGAGCAGTACTTC. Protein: CSVETGHTYEQYF.

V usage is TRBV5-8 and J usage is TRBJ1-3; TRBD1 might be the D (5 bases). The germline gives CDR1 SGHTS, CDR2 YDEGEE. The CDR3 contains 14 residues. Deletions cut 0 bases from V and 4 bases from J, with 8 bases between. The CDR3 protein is CASSLGQGGNTIYF. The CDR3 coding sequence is TGTGCCAGCAGCTTGGGCCAGGGAGGAAACACCATATATTTT. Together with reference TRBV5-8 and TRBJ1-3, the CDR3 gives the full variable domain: EAGVTQSPTHLIKTRGQQATLRCSPISGHTSVYWYQQALGLGLQFLLWYDEGEERNRGNFPPRFSGRQFPNYSSELNVNALELEDSALYLCASSLGQGGNTIYFGEGSWLTVV.

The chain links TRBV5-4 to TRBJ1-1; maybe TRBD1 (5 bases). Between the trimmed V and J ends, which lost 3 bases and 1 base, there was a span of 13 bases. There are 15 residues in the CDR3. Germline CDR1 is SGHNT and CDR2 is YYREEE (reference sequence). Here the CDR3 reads CASSSTVGGNTEAFF. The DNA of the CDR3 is TGTGCCAGCAGCTCCACCGTTGGGGGGAACACTGAAGCTTTCTTT.

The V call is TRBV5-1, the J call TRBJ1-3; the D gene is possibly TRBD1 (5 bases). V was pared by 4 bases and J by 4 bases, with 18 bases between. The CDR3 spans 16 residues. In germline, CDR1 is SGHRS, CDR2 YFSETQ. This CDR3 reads CASSLGGSGSGNTIYF. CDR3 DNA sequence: TGCGCCAGCAGCCTTGGTGGTTCAGGGTCCGGAAACACCATATATTTT.

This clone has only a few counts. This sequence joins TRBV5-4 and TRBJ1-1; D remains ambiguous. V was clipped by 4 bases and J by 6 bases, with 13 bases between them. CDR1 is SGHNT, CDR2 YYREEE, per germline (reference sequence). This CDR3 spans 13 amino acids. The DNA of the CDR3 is TGTGCCAGCAGCCTTAGAGGGTTCCCTGAAGCTTTCTTT. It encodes CASSLRGFPEAFF.

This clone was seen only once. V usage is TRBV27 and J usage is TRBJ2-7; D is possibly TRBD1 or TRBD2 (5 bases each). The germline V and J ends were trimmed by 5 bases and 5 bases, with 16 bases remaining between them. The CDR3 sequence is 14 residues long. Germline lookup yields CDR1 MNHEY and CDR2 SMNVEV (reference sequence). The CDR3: CASSIRDGAHEQYF. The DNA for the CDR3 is TGTGCCAGCAGTATCCGGGACGGAGCGCACGAGCAGTACTTC.

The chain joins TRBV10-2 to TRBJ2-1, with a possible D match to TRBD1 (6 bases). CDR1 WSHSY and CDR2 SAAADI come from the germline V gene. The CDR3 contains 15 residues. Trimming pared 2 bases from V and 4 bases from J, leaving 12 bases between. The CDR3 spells CASSEQGHLYNEQFF. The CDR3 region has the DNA TGCGCCAGCAGTGAGCAGGGACATCTTTACAATGAGCAGTTCTTC.

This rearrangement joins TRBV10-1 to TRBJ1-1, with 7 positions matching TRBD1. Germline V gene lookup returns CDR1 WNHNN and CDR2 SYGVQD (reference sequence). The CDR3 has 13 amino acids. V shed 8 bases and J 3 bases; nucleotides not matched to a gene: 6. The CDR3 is CASGRDRDTEAFF. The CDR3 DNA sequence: TGCGCCAGCGGACGGGACAGAGACACTGAAGCTTTCTTT.

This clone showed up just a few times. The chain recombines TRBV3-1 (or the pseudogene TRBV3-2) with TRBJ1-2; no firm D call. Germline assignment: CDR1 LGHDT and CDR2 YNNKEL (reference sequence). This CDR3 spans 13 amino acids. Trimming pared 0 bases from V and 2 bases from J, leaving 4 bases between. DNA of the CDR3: TGTGCCAGCAGCCAAGACTTGAACTATGGCTACACCTTC. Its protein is CASSQDLNYGYTF.

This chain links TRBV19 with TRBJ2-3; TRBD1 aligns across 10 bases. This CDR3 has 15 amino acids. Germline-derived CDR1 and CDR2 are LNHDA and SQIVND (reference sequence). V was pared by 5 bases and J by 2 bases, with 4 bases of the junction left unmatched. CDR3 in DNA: TGTGCCAGTAGTCCGGACAGGGGGATCACAGATACGCAGTATTTT. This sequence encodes CASSPDRGITDTQYF.

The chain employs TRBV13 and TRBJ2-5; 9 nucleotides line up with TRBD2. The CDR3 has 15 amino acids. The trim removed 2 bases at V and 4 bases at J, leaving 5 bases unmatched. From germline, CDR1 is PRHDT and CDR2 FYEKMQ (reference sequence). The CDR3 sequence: CASSLRREGGETQYF. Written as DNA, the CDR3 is TGTGCCAGCAGCTTAAGGCGGGAGGGGGGAGAGACCCAGTACTTC. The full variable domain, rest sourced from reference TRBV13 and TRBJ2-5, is AAGVIQSPRHLIKEKRETATLKCYPIPRHDTVYWYQQGPGQDPQFLISFYEKMQSDKGSIPDRFSAQQFSDYHSELNMSSLELGDSALYFCASSLRREGGETQYFGPGTRLLVL.

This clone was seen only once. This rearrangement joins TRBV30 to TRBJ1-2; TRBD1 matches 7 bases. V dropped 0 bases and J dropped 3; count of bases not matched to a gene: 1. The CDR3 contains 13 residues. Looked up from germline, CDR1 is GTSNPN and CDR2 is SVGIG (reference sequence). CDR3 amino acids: CAWSVTGDYGYTF. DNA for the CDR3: TGTGCCTGGAGTGTAACAGGGGACTATGGCTACACCTTC.